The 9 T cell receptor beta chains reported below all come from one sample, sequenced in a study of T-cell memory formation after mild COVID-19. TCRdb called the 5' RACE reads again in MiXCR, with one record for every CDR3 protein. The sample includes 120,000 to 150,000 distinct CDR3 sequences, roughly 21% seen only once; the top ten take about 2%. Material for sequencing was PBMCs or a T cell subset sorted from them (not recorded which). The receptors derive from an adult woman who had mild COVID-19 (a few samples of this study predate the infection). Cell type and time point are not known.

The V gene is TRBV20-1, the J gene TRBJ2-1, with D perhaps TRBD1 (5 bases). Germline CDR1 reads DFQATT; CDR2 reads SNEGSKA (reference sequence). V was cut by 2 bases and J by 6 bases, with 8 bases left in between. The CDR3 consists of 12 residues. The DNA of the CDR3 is TGCAGTGCTAGACGTACAGGCAATGAGCAGTTCTTC. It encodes CSARRTGNEQFF.

The CDR3 sequence: CASSLEVATEAFF. As DNA, the CDR3 is TGTGCCAGCAGCTTAGAGGTAGCTACTGAAGCTTTCTTT. The chain combines TRBV7-2 with TRBJ1-1; D unresolved. The germline V and J ends were trimmed by 1 base and 5 bases, with 8 bases remaining between them. In germline, CDR1 is SGHTA, CDR2 FQGNSA. The CDR3 is 13 residues long.

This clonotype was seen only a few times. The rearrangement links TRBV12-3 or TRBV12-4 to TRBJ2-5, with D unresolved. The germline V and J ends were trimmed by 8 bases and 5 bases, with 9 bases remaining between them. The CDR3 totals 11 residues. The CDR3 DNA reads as TGTGCCAGCCGGCTGGCGGAGACCCAGTACTTC. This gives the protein CASRLAETQYF.

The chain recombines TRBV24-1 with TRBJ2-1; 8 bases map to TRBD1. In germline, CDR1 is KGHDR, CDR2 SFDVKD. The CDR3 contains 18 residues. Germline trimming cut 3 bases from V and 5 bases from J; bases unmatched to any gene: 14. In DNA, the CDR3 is TGTGCCACCAGTGATCAAACGGACAGGGCAGACTTTAACAATGAGCAGTTCTTC. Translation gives CATSDQTDRADFNNEQFF.

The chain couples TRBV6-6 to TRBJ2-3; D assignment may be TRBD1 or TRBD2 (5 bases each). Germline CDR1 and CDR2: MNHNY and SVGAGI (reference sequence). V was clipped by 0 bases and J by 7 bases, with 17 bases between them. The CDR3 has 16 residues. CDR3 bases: TGTGCCAGCAGTTACTCAGGTGGGACGGTAAAAAATACGCAGTATTTT. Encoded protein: CASSYSGGTVKNTQYF.

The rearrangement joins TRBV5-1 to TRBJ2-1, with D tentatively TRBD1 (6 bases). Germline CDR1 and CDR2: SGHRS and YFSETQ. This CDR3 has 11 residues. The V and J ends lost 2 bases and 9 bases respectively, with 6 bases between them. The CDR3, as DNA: TGCGCCAGCAGCTTACAGGGTGAGCAGTTCTTC. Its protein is CASSLQGEQFF.

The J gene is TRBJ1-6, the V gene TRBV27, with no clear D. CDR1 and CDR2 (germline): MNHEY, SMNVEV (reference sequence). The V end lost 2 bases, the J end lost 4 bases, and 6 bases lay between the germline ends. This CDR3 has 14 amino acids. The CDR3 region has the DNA TGTGCCAGCAGTTTAAGCGCTTATAATTCACCCCTCCACTTT. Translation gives CASSLSAYNSPLHF.

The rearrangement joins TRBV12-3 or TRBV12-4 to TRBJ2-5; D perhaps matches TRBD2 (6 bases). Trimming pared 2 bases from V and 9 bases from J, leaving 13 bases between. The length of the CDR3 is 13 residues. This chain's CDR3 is CASSLISRLAQYF. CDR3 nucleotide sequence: TGTGCCAGCAGTTTAATCTCCAGACTAGCCCAGTACTTC.

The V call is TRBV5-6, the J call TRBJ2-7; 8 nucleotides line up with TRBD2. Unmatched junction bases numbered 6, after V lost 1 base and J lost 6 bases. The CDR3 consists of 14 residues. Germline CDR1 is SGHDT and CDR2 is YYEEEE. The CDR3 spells CASSLMSGRSEQYF. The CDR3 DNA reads TGTGCCAGCAGCTTGATGAGCGGGAGAAGCGAGCAGTACTTC.